This record covers a single T cell receptor (beta chain). In the PCR, 60 Vbeta and 13 Jbeta primers were used. Only in-frame clones appear in the TCRdb table, and some are missing; sequencing was by immunoSEQ multiplex PCR. The table records around 110,000 clones, less than 85% of them present only once. The data were taken from a study of cytomegalovirus exposure and HLA in healthy donors. From germline, CDR1 is SGHDT and CDR2 YYEEEE. The length of the CDR3 is 15 residues. V was clipped by 4 bases and J by 9 bases; unmatched bases: 8. Donors sampled were nominally healthy, though unrecorded immune exposures were likely.

The clonotype comes from a woman aged 40-49 years in good health and CMV-seropositive. The sequencing input was PBMCs. This chain links TRBV5-6 with TRBJ1-6; 9 nucleotides agree with TRBD1. The chain's CDR3 is CASSPPGQGTSPLHF. The CDR3 DNA reads as TGTGCCAGCAGCCCACCGGGACAGGGAACTTCACCCCTCCACTTT.